This T cell receptor (beta chain) is drawn from a study of T cell responses to AZD1222 COVID-19 vaccine. This clone was seen only once. There are 14 residues in the CDR3. Germline trimming cut 2 bases from V and 9 bases from J; bases unmatched to any gene: 4. Looked up from germline, CDR1 is LGHDT and CDR2 is YNNKEL (reference sequence). Produced via immunoSEQ multiplex PCR; TCRdb's table is partial and in-frame only. In the table there are roughly 130,000 clones, roughly 85% of which are singletons. The V call is TRBV3-1 (or the pseudogene TRBV3-2), the J call TRBJ2-1, with 10 bases fitting TRBD2. Here the sequenced sample was peripheral blood, taken on day 0 of MenACWY control vaccination. This sequence was found in an adult in good health. In DNA form, the CDR3 reads TGTGCCAGCAGCCAATCTAGCGGGAGATCTGAGCAGTTCTTC. Amino acids: CASSQSSGRSEQFF.